Listed below are T cell receptor beta chains from one sample, sequenced in a study of T cells in tuberculosis. Profiling relied on immunoSEQ multiplex PCR, and the TCRdb table lists in-frame clones only, not all of them. This repertoire shows under 40,000 clones, approximately 93% found once; its top ten account for about 4.1%. The specimen was PBMCs, collected at tuberculosis diagnosis. The receptors come from an adult with tuberculosis. The CDR3 runs from the conserved cysteine through the conserved F or W. The D gene is left open where the match is weak. Clone size is given for some rows only: seen once, a few or many times, or a class if the clone is expanded.

size	D	V	J	DNA	CDR3
few	TRBD1	TRBV25-1	TRBJ2-1	TGTGCCAGCAGCTTCCCGGGACAGGGGTACAATGAGCAGTTCTTC	CASSFPGQGYNEQFF
NA	NA	TRBV5-1	TRBJ1-4	TGCGCCAGCAGCTTGCTCAGTAATGAAAAACTGTTTTTT	CASSLLSNEKLFF
NA	NA	TRBV5-1	TRBJ1-1	TGCGCCAGCAGCGCAGGGCCCGACACTGAAGCTTTCTTT	CASSAGPDTEAFF
NA	NA	TRBV4-3	TRBJ1-1	TGCGCCAGCAGCCAAGACCCGACAGCCATTAACACTGAAGCTTTCTTT	CASSQDPTAINTEAFF
NA	NA	TRBV7-2	TRBJ2-5	TGTGCCAGCAGCTTAGCCCTAGTGTTGGGGGGGCTGGAGACCCAGTACTTC	CASSLALVLGGLETQYF
once	NA	TRBV7-5	TRBJ2-2	TGTGTCAGAAGCTTAGACCGACTACACATAAACACCGGGGAGCTGTTTTTT	CVRSLDRLHINTGELFF
NA	NA	TRBV19	TRBJ1-3	TGTGCCAGTAGTATGAGAGGGCTCTCTGGAAACACCATATATTTT	CASSMRGLSGNTIYF
once	NA	TRBV12-5	TRBJ1-1	TGTGCTAGTGGTTTAGGGACTATGAACACTGAAGCTTTCTTT	CASGLGTMNTEAFF
few	NA	TRBV5-1	TRBJ2-7	TGCGCCAGCAGCTCCAAATGGGGGGCCTACGAGCAGTACTTC	CASSSKWGAYEQYF
NA	TRBD1	TRBV6-5	TRBJ2-2	TGTGCCAGCAGTCGGGACAGGGCGAACACCGGGGAGCTGTTTTTT	CASSRDRANTGELFF
once	NA	TRBV11-2	TRBJ1-1	TGTGCCAGCAGCCGAAAAAGTGAAGGACAGACTGGGAACACTGAAGCTTTCTTT	CASSRKSEGQTGNTEAFF
NA	TRBD1	TRBV18	TRBJ1-2	TGTGCCAGCTCACCATTCTCGACGGGACAGAGATTTAATGGCTACACCTTC	CASSPFSTGQRFNGYTF
NA	NA	TRBV9	TRBJ2-7	TGTGCCAGCAGTGAAGGGTCACAGGGAATTTACGAGCAGTACTTC	CASSEGSQGIYEQYF
NA	NA	TRBV19	TRBJ1-1	TGTGCCAGTAGTTTACAGGGGAACACTGAAGCTTTCTTT	CASSLQGNTEAFF
NA	TRBD1	TRBV27	TRBJ1-5	TGTGCCAGCAGTTCCGGGACAGGGGGTGATCAGCCCCAGCATTTT	CASSSGTGGDQPQHF
NA	NA	TRBV7-8	TRBJ1-3	TGTGCCAGCAGCTTAGTGGGCAGCTCTGGAAACACCATATATTTT	CASSLVGSSGNTIYF
NA	NA	TRBV7-9	TRBJ1-2	TGTGCCAGCAGCTTATCTCAGGGGTTAAATGGCTACACCTTC	CASSLSQGLNGYTF
NA	NA	TRBV4-3	TRBJ1-1	TGCGCCAGCAGCCAAGATCCGCCAGGTGGTGGCACTGAAGCTTTCTTT	CASSQDPPGGGTEAFF
NA	TRBD1	TRBV7-2	TRBJ1-5	TGTGCCAGCAGCATAAGGACAGGGAATCAGCCCCAGCATTTT	CASSIRTGNQPQHF
NA	TRBD1	TRBV6-1	TRBJ1-2	TGTGCCAGCAGTGGGGGACAGTCAGTCGTCTATGGCTACACCTTC	CASSGGQSVVYGYTF
NA	NA	TRBV18	TRBJ2-7	TGTGCCAGCTCACCAGGGCTGGGGACAAGGGCCCAGGAGCAGTACTTC	CASSPGLGTRAQEQYF
NA	TRBD1	TRBV5-1	TRBJ1-2	TGCGCCAGCAGCTCCGGGACAGGGAACGCCTATGGCTACACCTTC	CASSSGTGNAYGYTF
NA	TRBD1	TRBV5-1	TRBJ2-7	TGCGCCAGCAGTTATGGGACAGGGGCCTACGAGCAGTACTTC	CASSYGTGAYEQYF
NA	NA	TRBV29-1	TRBJ1-1	TGCAGCGTTGGTCAGGGTCGCGGTGAAGCTTTCTTT	CSVGQGRGEAFF
NA	TRBD1	TRBV5-1	TRBJ1-2	TGCGCCAGCAGCTATGGACAGGAACTTGATGGCTACACCTTC	CASSYGQELDGYTF
once	NA	TRBV7-9	TRBJ2-7	TGTGCCAGCAGCTTAGGAGGGACCTACGAGCAGTACTTC	CASSLGGTYEQYF
NA	NA	TRBV5-6	TRBJ1-1	TGTGCCAGCAGCAAGCCCGGAGCCTACAGGCCCAGTGGGTGGACTGAAGCTTTCTTT	CASSKPGAYRPSGWTEAFF
NA	TRBD1	TRBV19	TRBJ1-2	TGTGCCAGTCATCAGAGGGGACAGGACCATGGCTACACCTTC	CASHQRGQDHGYTF
few	NA	TRBV28	TRBJ2-7	TGTGCCAGCAGTCCTATTTACTACGAGCAGTACTTC	CASSPIYYEQYF
NA	TRBD2	TRBV11-2	TRBJ2-7	TGTGCCAGCAGCCCCAGCGGGGTTAACTACGAGCAGTACTTC	CASSPSGVNYEQYF
NA	TRBD2	TRBV6-5	TRBJ2-5	TGTGCCAGCAGGGCCGGGACTAGCGCCCAAGAGACCCAGTACTTC	CASRAGTSAQETQYF
NA	TRBD1	TRBV7-2	TRBJ1-2	TGTGCCAGCAGCCCCAGACAGGGGCCGTCCAACTATGGCTACACCTTC	CASSPRQGPSNYGYTF
NA	NA	TRBV7-8	TRBJ1-6	TGTGCCAGCAGACTCATTTACGTCGGTTCACCCCTCCACTTT	CASRLIYVGSPLHF
NA	NA	TRBV6-6	TRBJ1-2	TGTGCCAGCAGTTACTCCTCCGGGGATCGGTACTATGGCTACACCTTC	CASSYSSGDRYYGYTF
once	TRBD1	TRBV6-5	TRBJ2-7	TGTGCCAGCGCCCGGGACAGGGTCTACGAGCAGTACTTC	CASARDRVYEQYF
NA	NA	TRBV5-5	TRBJ1-1	TGTGCCAGCAGCCCGCCCGGGACTCACACTGAAGCTTTCTTT	CASSPPGTHTEAFF
NA	TRBD1	TRBV6-6	TRBJ1-2	TGTGCCAGCAGTGAGCAGGGGGCGCGGGGCTACACCTTC	CASSEQGARGYTF
once	NA	TRBV28	TRBJ1-6	TGTGCCAGCAGTTTATGGCAGAATAATTCACCCCTCCACTTT	CASSLWQNNSPLHF
NA	TRBD1	TRBV28	TRBJ2-1	TGTGCCAGCAGTCCACCGGGACAGGGGGCCGGTGAGCAGTTCTTC	CASSPPGQGAGEQFF
NA	NA	TRBV27	TRBJ1-1	TGTGCCAGCAGTCAAACCGTCGCGACAGTTCAGAACACTGAAGCTTTCTTT	CASSQTVATVQNTEAFF
NA	NA	TRBV18	TRBJ2-1	TGTGCCAGCTCACCAGTTCAACTAGCTGGTGAGCAGTTCTTC	CASSPVQLAGEQFF
NA	TRBD1	TRBV19	TRBJ1-2	TGTGCCAGTAGTATAGTCCGGGACAGGGTGAGGGGCTACACCTTC	CASSIVRDRVRGYTF
NA	TRBD2	TRBV18	TRBJ2-3	TGTGCCAGCTCACAACTAGCGGACACAGATACGCAGTATTTT	CASSQLADTDTQYF
NA	NA	TRBV5-1	TRBJ1-5	TGCGCCAGCAGCTTACAGGGTATCAATCAGCCCCAGCATTTT	CASSLQGINQPQHF
NA	TRBD1	TRBV5-1	TRBJ1-1	TGCGCCAGCAGCTTTAGACAGGGGGGGAAGACTGAAGCTTTCTTT	CASSFRQGGKTEAFF
NA	TRBD1	TRBV5-6	TRBJ1-2	TGTGCCAGCAGCCTAATGGACAGGGGGCGGAATGGCTACACCTTC	CASSLMDRGRNGYTF
NA	NA	TRBV5-4	TRBJ2-3	TGTGCCAGCAGCAAGACCGGGGATACGCAGTATTTT	CASSKTGDTQYF
NA	TRBD1	TRBV4-3	TRBJ1-2	TGCGCCAGCAGCCAAGATTCAGGGGGCAGGTTTTCGGTTGGCTATGGCTACACCTTC	CASSQDSGGRFSVGYGYTF
NA	NA	TRBV27	TRBJ2-7	TGTGCCAGCAGTTTGGACAGAAGAACCTACGAGCAGTACTTC	CASSLDRRTYEQYF
NA	NA	TRBV5-1	TRBJ2-3	TGCGCCAGCAGCTTGCAGACAGATACGCAGTATTTT	CASSLQTDTQYF
NA	NA	TRBV19	TRBJ1-1	TGTGCCAGTCGGGACAAGGGCAGGAACACTGAAGCTTTCTTT	CASRDKGRNTEAFF
NA	NA	TRBV7-2	TRBJ2-5	TGTGCCAGCAGCTCCACCGGGATTCGAGAGACCCAGTACTTC	CASSSTGIRETQYF